One and the same sample provided the 10 T cell receptor beta chains below, sequenced in a study of cytomegalovirus exposure and HLA in healthy donors. Use of 60 Vbeta and 13 Jbeta primers characterized the PCR. Profiled with immunoSEQ multiplex PCR; TCRdb holds only in-frame clones, not every one. Of 150,000 to 200,000 clones listed, about 65% were seen once; the top ten hold less than 5%. Input material: PBMCs. These receptors were collected from a woman aged 18-30 years in good health and CMV-seropositive.

The chain links TRBV9 to TRBJ2-5; D perhaps matches TRBD2 (6 bases). The CDR3 totals 13 residues. Trimming left V 7 bases short and J 5 bases short, with 15 bases between. The germline gives CDR1 SGDLS, CDR2 YYNGEE. This CDR3 is CASGGAIFETQYF. As DNA, the CDR3 is TGTGCCAGCGGAGGGGCGATCTTTGAGACCCAGTACTTC.

The chain combines TRBV29-1 with TRBJ1-1; D might be TRBD1 (6 bases). The germline V gene has CDR1 SQVTM and CDR2 ANQGSEA. CDR3 length: 15 amino acids. V lost 7 bases and J lost 1, with 19 bases in between. The CDR3 loop reads CSGTAVGQQNTEAFF. CDR3 coding DNA: TGCAGCGGTACAGCCGTAGGACAGCAGAACACTGAAGCTTTCTTT.

This clone was seen a handful of times. This chain links TRBV5-1 with TRBJ2-1; TRBD2 aligns across 13 bases. The germline V gene encodes CDR1 SGHRS and CDR2 YFSETQ. The CDR3 has 17 residues. Trimming removed 5 bases from V and 4 bases from J; junction bases left unmatched: 9. CDR3 protein: CASRWTSGSPLYNEQFF. The DNA of the CDR3 is TGCGCCAGCAGGTGGACTAGCGGGAGTCCCCTATACAATGAGCAGTTCTTC.

This clone was found a few times. The rearrangement uses TRBV5-1 and TRBJ2-7, with a tentative D call TRBD1 (6 bases). CDR3 length equals 14 residues. CDR1 is SGHRS, CDR2 YFSETQ, per germline. V lost 4 bases, J lost 7 bases, and 18 bases lay in between. CDR3 nucleotides: TGCGCCAGCAGCCCTGCACAGGGTAGGGGAGAGCAGTACTTC. This translates into CASSPAQGRGEQYF.

The V gene is TRBV19, the J gene TRBJ1-1; 8 bases are shared with TRBD1. V was clipped by 6 bases and J by 6 bases; unmatched bases: 21. The CDR3 runs to 18 residues. Germline lookup yields CDR1 LNHDA and CDR2 SQIVND (reference sequence). Here the CDR3 reads CASRDVRGRLGGSAEAFF. CDR3 sequence (DNA): TGTGCCAGTAGGGACGTCAGGGGGCGGCTTGGGGGAAGCGCTGAAGCTTTCTTT.

This clone has just a few counts. This chain links TRBV6-1 with TRBJ1-5; perhaps TRBD1 as D (5 bases). Trimming pared 4 bases from V and 3 bases from J, leaving 19 bases between. The CDR3 is 17 amino acids. Germline V gene data show CDR1 as MNHNS and CDR2 as SASEGT. CDR3 sequence (DNA): TGTGCCAGCAGTGGGGCAGGGAATTGGGGGGTCAATCAGCCCCAGCATTTT. Translating it yields CASSGAGNWGVNQPQHF.

This CDR3 is CASSLQGQVANEQFF. CDR3 in DNA: TGTGCCAGCAGCTTACAGGGACAGGTGGCCAATGAGCAGTTCTTC. The chain is built from TRBV7-8 and TRBJ2-1; 8 bases fit TRBD1. The CDR3 extends over 15 amino acids. With V trimmed by 2 bases and J by 6 bases, 6 bases remained unmatched. From germline, CDR1 is SGHVS and CDR2 FQNEAQ.

The J gene is TRBJ1-2, the V gene TRBV7-9; D is ambiguous. Between the trimmed V and J ends, which lost 5 bases and 5 bases, there was a span of 9 bases. This CDR3 is built from 12 residues. Germline loops: CDR1 SEHNR, CDR2 FQNEAQ (reference sequence). This CDR3 reads CASSQADYGYTF. The CDR3 nucleotides are TGTGCCAGCAGCCAGGCAGATTATGGCTACACCTTC. The entire variable domain, with the rest obtained from reference TRBV7-9 and TRBJ1-2, is as follows: DTGVSQNPRHKITKRGQNVTFRCDPISEHNRLYWYRQTLGQGPEFLTYFQNEAQLEKSRLLSDRFSAERPKGSFSTLEIQRTEQGDSAMYLCASSQADYGYTFGSGTRLTVV.

This clone appeared once. The chain carries TRBV18 and TRBJ2-7, with D uncertain. Germline CDR1 reads KGHSH; CDR2 reads LQKENI. Between the trimmed V and J ends, which lost 0 bases and 3 bases, there was a span of 6 bases. The CDR3 is made up of 13 amino acids. Written as DNA, the CDR3 is TGTGCCAGCTCACCACCGGCTGGCTACGAGCAGTACTTC. This codes for CASSPPAGYEQYF. The full variable domain, with the rest looked up from reference TRBV18 and TRBJ2-7, is NAGVMQNPRHLVRRRGQEARLRCSPMKGHSHVYWYRQLPEEGLKFMVYLQKENIIDESGMPKERFSAEFPKEGPSILRIQQVVRGDSAAYFCASSPPAGYEQYFGPGTRLTVT.

The rearrangement links TRBV5-6 to TRBJ2-3; weak D call: TRBD1 (5 bases). V was pared by 1 base and J by 4 bases, with 7 bases between. Looked up from germline, CDR1 is SGHDT and CDR2 is YYEEEE. CDR3 length: 13 residues. Written as DNA, the CDR3 is TGTGCCAGCAGCTTGTGGGGCGCAGATACGCAGTATTTT. This translates into CASSLWGADTQYF.